The clone carrying this T cell receptor beta chain was picked up many times. All donors were healthy HIV-negative adults lacking recent acute infections or vaccinations. PCR replicates performed on unsorted PBMC used roughly 300 ng DNA, 25,000 to 35,000 T cell genomes. It was on ten immunoSEQ deep assay plates that unsorted PBMC DNA was sequenced. Original data processing: ImmunoSEQ only sent back junction sequences with no quality scores, so filtering was done differently. Here immunoSEQ multiplex PCR was the method, and the copy in TCRdb shows in-frame clones only, minus some. V and J calls and clone size follow that table, whereas D and trimming were derived from the DNA. This sample has some 500,000 clones, with over 60% found just once. This sample was included in a study of shared clonotypes between healthy human individuals. The CDR3 runs 14 residues. V lost 2 bases, J lost 6 bases, and 11 bases lay in between. Per germline, CDR1 MNHNY and CDR2 SVGAGI (reference sequence).

Sequencing was done on a sample of PBMCs. This chain uses TRBV6-6 with TRBJ2-1; D unresolved. This sequence was found in a woman in her 40s in good health. Some clones in this sample may be carry-over from other donors' samples. The CDR3: CASSYPGRSNEQFF. CDR3 in DNA: TGTGCCAGCAGTTACCCGGGCCGGTCCAATGAGCAGTTCTTC.